The count of the clone carrying this T cell receptor (beta chain) is one. Measured with immunoSEQ multiplex PCR; TCRdb has only the in-frame clones, and not every one. Here the sample spans roughly 550,000 clones, 95% to 96% being singletons. These data originate in a study of shared clonotypes between healthy human individuals. About the study: The donors, two women and a few men, were aged 18 to 49.

Germline CDR1 reads SQVTM; CDR2 reads ANQGSEA. V shed 5 bases and J shed 7 bases, with 18 bases lying between them. This CDR3 comprises 14 residues. Terminally differentiated effector memory CD45RA+ cells were excluded by CCR7 positive selection of CD45RO-negative cells. Material for sequencing was naive CD8+ T cells sorted from blood. The clonotype was recovered from a woman under 40 in good health. The V and J genes are TRBV29-1 and TRBJ2-1; D unclear. In DNA, the CDR3 is TGCAGCGTTTTAGGGAAATCAGGTGGGAATGAGCAGTTCTTC. Translation gives CSVLGKSGGNEQFF.